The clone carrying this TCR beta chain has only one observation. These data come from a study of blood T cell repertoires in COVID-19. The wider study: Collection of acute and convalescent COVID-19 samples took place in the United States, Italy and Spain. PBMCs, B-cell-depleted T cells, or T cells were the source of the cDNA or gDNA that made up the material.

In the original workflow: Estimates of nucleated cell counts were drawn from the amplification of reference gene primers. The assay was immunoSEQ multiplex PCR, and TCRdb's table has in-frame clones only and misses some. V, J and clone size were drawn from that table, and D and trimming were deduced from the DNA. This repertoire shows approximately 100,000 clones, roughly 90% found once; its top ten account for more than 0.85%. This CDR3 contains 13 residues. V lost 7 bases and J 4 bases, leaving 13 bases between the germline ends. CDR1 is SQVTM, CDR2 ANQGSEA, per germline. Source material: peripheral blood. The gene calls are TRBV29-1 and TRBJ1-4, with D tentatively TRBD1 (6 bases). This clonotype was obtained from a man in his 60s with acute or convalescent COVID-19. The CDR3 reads CSAGTRNNEKLFF. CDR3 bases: TGCAGCGCCGGGACACGGAATAATGAAAAACTGTTTTTT.